Below are 8 T cell receptor beta chains sequenced from a single sample in a study of cytomegalovirus exposure and HLA in healthy donors. PCR was performed using 60 Vbeta and 13 Jbeta primers. The method was immunoSEQ multiplex PCR; TCRdb's version includes in-frame clones alone and lacks a portion of them. This sample's table has about 87,000 clones. Sequences were obtained from PBMCs. These receptor sequences come from a man aged 50 to 60 in good health and CMV-seropositive.

V is TRBV30 and J is TRBJ2-3, with D perhaps TRBD2 (6 bases). This CDR3 region has 14 residues. Trimming removed 5 bases at V and 1 base at J, with 13 bases between. Germline V CDR1 and CDR2: GTSNPN, SVGIG (reference sequence). CDR3 nucleotide sequence: TGTGCCTGGTCGCGTGGAGGGGGCACAGATACGCAGTATTTT. Encoded protein: CAWSRGGGTDTQYF.

The chain links TRBV6-5 to TRBJ2-7; possibly TRBD1 for D (6 bases). Trimming stripped 0 bases from V and 2 bases from J, with 8 bases between. The CDR3 contains 14 residues. Germline V gene data show CDR1 as MNHEY and CDR2 as SVGAGI. The DNA of the CDR3 is TGTGCCAGCAGTTACTCGGACAGCGCCTACGAGCAGTACTTC. This translates into CASSYSDSAYEQYF.

The chain links TRBV7-9 to TRBJ2-7, with TRBD1 matching 10 bases. The V gene end was trimmed by 6 bases and the J gene end by 4 bases; junction bases not matched to a gene: 15. Germline V CDR1 and CDR2: SEHNR, FQNEAQ (reference sequence). This CDR3 region has 17 residues. The DNA for the CDR3 is TGTGCCAGCAGTCTCGGACTTACCGGGACAGGGGATTACGAGCAGTACTTC. It yields the protein CASSLGLTGTGDYEQYF.

The chain has TRBV9 and TRBJ1-3; D remains unclear. The CDR3 extends over 16 amino acids. The germline CDR1 and CDR2 sequences are SGDLS and YYNGEE. V lost 0 bases and J lost 0, with 10 bases in between. The CDR3 loop is CASSVDRGSSGNTIYF. CDR3 sequence (DNA): TGTGCCAGCAGCGTAGATCGGGGTAGCTCTGGAAACACCATATATTTT.

The chain links TRBV11-3 to TRBJ1-4; D call uncertain. There are 13 residues in the CDR3. V dropped 6 bases and J dropped 2 bases, with 7 bases sitting between them. Germline V lookup: CDR1 SGHNT, CDR2 YENEEA. CDR3 residues: CASREATNEKLFF. The CDR3, as DNA: TGTGCCAGCAGGGAGGCCACTAATGAAAAACTGTTTTTT.

The genes are TRBV7-2 and TRBJ1-2; 7 bases are a match to TRBD1. The V segment lost 5 bases and the J segment 9 bases; nucleotides outside the gene matches: 9. This CDR3 comprises 13 residues. CDR1 SGHTA and CDR2 FQGNSA come from the germline V gene. The CDR3 DNA reads as TGTGCCAGCAGCGAACGACAGGGCGTGAGCTACACCTTC. Translating gives CASSERQGVSYTF.

The genes are TRBV19 and TRBJ2-7; 10 bases fit TRBD2. This CDR3 is built from 14 residues. Germline V gene data show CDR1 as LNHDA and CDR2 as SQIVND (reference sequence). V lost 5 bases, J lost 2 bases, and 3 bases stayed unmatched. CDR3 sequence (DNA): TGTGCCAGTAGTCGGACTAGCGGAACCTACGAGCAGTACTTC. Translation gives CASSRTSGTYEQYF.

The chain carries TRBV9 and TRBJ1-4; 7 positions agree with TRBD1. The germline V gene encodes CDR1 SGDLS and CDR2 YYNGEE. This CDR3 contains 15 residues. The V segment lost 2 bases and the J segment 8 bases; nucleotides outside the gene matches: 9. This CDR3 reads CASSVTGAVGEKLFF. CDR3 in DNA: TGTGCCAGCAGCGTTACAGGGGCGGTTGGAGAAAAACTGTTTTTT.